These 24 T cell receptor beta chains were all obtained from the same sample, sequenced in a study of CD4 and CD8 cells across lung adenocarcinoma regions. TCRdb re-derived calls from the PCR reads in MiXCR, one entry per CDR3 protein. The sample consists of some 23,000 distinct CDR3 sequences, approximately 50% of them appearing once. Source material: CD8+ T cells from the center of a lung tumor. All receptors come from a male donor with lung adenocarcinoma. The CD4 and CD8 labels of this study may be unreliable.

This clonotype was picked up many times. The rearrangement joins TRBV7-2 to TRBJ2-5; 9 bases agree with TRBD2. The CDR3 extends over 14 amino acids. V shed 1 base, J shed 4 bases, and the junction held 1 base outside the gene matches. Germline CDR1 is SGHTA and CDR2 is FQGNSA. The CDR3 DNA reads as TGTGCCAGCAGCTTAGGGACTAGCGTAGAGACCCAGTACTTC. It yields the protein CASSLGTSVETQYF.

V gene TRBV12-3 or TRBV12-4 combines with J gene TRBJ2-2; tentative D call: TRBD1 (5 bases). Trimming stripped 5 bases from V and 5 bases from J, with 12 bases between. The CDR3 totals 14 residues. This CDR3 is CASSPSGLTGELFF. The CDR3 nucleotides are TGTGCCAGCAGTCCGTCAGGGTTGACCGGGGAGCTGTTTTTT.

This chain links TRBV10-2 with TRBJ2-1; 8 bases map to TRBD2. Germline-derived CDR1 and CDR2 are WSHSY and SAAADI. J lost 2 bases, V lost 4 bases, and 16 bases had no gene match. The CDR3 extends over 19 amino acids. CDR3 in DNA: TGCGCCAGCAGTGCCCCGGGAGGGGCAAACTGGGATCCCTACAATGAGCAGTTCTTC. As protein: CASSAPGGANWDPYNEQFF.

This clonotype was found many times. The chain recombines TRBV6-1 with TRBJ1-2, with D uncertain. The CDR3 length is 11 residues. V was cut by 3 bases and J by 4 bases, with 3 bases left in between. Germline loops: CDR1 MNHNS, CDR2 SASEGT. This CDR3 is CASSDTYGYTF. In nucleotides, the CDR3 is TGTGCCAGCAGTGATACCTATGGCTACACCTTC.

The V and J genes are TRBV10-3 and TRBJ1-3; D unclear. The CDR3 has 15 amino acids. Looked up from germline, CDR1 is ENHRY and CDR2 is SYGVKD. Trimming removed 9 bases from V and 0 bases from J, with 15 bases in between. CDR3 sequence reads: CAISNSGSSGNTIYF. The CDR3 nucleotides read TGTGCCATTTCCAATAGCGGGTCCTCTGGAAACACCATATATTTT.

CDR3 region: CASSYRGGGTWIRNEQFF. In DNA, the CDR3 is TGTGCCAGCAGTTACAGGGGTGGGGGCACCTGGATTCGTAATGAGCAGTTCTTC. The chain employs TRBV6-5 and TRBJ2-1; possible D gene TRBD1, 6 bases. This CDR3 region has 18 residues. The germline V gene has CDR1 MNHEY and CDR2 SVGAGI. Deletions cut 2 bases from V and 7 bases from J, with 24 bases between.

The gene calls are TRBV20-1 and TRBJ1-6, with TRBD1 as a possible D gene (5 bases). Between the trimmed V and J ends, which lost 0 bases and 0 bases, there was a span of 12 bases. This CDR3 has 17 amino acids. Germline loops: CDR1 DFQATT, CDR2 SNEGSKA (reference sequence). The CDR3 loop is CSARDIDRSSYNSPLHF. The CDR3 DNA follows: TGCAGTGCTAGAGATATCGACAGAAGCTCCTATAATTCACCCCTCCACTTT.

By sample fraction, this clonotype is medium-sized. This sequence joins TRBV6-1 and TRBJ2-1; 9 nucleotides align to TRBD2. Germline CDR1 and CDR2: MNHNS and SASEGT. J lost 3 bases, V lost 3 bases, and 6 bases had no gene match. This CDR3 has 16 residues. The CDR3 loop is CASSDSLAGVYNEQFF. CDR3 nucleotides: TGTGCCAGCAGTGACAGTTTAGCGGGAGTCTACAATGAGCAGTTCTTC.

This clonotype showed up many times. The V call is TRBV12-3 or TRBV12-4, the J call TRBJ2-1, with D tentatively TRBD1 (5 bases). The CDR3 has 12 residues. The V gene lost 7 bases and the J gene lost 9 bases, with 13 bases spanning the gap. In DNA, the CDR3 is TGTGCCAGCACCTACTCTGGGGCTGAGCAGTTCTTC. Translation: CASTYSGAEQFF.

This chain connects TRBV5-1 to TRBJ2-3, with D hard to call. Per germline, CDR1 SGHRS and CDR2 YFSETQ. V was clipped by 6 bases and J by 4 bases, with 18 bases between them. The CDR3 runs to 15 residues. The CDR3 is CASTRAGGRADTQYF. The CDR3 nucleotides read TGCGCCAGCACTCGAGCCGGCGGACGGGCAGATACGCAGTATTTT.

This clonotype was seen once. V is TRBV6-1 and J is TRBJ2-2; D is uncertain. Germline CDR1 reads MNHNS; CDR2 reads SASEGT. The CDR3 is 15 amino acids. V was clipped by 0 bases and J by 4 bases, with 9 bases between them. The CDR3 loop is CASSEAALITGELFF. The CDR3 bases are TGTGCCAGCAGTGAAGCTGCCCTCATCACCGGGGAGCTGTTTTTT.

The CDR3 sequence: CSARSLAGGVITGELFF. The CDR3 DNA follows: TGCAGTGCTAGATCGTTAGCGGGAGGCGTCATCACCGGGGAGCTGTTTTTT. The genes are TRBV20-1 and TRBJ2-2; 10 bases agree with TRBD2. The germline V gene has CDR1 DFQATT and CDR2 SNEGSKA (reference sequence). Trimming cost V 2 bases and J 4 bases; bases outside gene matches: 10. The CDR3 is made up of 17 amino acids.

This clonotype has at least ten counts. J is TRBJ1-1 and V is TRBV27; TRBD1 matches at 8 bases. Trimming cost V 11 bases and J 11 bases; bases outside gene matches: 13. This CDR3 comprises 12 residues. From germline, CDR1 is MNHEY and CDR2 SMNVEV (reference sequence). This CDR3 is CAGQGRRNEAFF. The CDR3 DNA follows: TGTGCCGGACAGGGCAGGCGAAATGAGGCTTTCTTT.

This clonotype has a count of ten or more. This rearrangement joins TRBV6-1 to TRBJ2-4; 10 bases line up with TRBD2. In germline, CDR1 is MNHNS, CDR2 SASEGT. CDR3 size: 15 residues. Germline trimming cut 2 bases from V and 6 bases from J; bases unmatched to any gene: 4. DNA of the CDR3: TGTGCCAGCAGTGAAATGGCTAGCGGGAGAAACATTCAGTACTTC. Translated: CASSEMASGRNIQYF.

CDR3 loop: CASSLGHPGDTQYF. Here the CDR3 DNA reads TGTGCCAGCAGCCTAGGCCACCCTGGGGATACGCAGTATTTT. The chain carries TRBV7-2 and TRBJ2-3; D gene uncertain. V lost 5 bases to trimming and J lost 6 bases, with 15 bases between them. The CDR3 sequence is 14 residues long. From germline, CDR1 is SGHTA and CDR2 FQGNSA.

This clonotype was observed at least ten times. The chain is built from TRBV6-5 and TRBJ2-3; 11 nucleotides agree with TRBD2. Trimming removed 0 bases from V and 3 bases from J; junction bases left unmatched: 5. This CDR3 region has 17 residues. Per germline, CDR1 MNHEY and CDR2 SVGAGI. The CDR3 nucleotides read TGTGCCAGCAGTTACTCGATAGCGGGAGGGCCAACAGATACGCAGTATTTT. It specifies CASSYSIAGGPTDTQYF.

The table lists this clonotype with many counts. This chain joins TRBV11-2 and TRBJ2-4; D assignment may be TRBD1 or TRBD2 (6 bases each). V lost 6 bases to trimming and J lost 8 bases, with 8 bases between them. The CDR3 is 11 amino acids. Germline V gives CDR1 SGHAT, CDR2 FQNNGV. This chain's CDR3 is CASREGDIQYF. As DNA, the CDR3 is TGTGCCAGCAGGGAGGGGGACATTCAGTACTTC.

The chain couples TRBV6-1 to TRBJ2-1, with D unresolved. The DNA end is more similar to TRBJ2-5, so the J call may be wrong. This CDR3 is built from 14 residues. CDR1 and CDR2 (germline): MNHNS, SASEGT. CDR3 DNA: TGTGCCAGCAGGCGACATATACTCCAAGAGACCCAGTACTTC. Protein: CASRRHILQETQYF.

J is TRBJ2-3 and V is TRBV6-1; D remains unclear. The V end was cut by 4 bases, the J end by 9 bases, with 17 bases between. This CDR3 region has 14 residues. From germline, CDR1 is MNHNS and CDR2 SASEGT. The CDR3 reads CASSGVREQETQYF. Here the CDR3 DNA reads TGTGCCAGCAGTGGGGTACGTGAACAAGAGACGCAGTATTTT.

CDR3: CASSSPGSTDTQYF. The DNA of the CDR3 is TGTGCCAGCAGTTCTCCCGGGTCCACAGATACGCAGTATTTT. The chain employs TRBV12-3 or TRBV12-4 and TRBJ2-3; D gene ambiguous. This CDR3 region has 14 residues. Deletions cut 4 bases from V and 2 bases from J, with 10 bases between.

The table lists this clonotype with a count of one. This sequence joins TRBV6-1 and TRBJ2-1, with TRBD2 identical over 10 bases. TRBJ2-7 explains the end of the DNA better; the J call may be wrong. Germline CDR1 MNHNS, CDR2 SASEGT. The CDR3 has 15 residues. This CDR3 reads CASSEGLAILPEQYF. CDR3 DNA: TGTGCCAGCAGTGAGGGACTAGCGATTCTTCCGGAGCAGTACTTC.

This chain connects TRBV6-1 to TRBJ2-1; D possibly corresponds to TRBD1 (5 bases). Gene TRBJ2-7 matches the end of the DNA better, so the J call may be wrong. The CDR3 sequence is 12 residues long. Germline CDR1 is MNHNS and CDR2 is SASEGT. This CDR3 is CASSGQGCEQYF. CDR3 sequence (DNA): TGTGCCAGCAGTGGCCAGGGTTGCGAGCAGTACTTC.

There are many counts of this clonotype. The CDR3 DNA follows: TGTGCCAGCAGTTTATCGGGGGCGCCCCGTGGCTACACCTTC. Translation: CASSLSGAPRGYTF. This sequence joins TRBV12-3 or TRBV12-4 and TRBJ1-2, with D possibly matching TRBD1 (6 bases). Trimming left V 2 bases short and J 7 bases short, with 14 bases between. The CDR3 length is 14 residues.

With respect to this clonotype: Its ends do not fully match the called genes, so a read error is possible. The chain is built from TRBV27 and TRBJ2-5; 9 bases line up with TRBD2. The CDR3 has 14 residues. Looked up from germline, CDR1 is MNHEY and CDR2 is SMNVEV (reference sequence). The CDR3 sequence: CASSPYGGGEAQYF. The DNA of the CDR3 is TGTGCCAGCAGCCCCTATGGCGGGGGGGAGGCCCAGTATTTC.